This entry describes one T cell receptor (beta chain). The antigen is unknown. Clones were sequenced by immunoSEQ multiplex PCR, and TCRdb holds only the in-frame ones, with some missing. The sample comprises about 130,000 clones, approximately 90% of which are singletons, and around 12% rests with the top ten. These data belong to a study of radiation and T cells in renal cell carcinoma. Study-level points and caveats: In blood, top tumor clones expanded by 2 weeks, shrinking by 4.

Noted time point: baseline pretreatment blood. The sample's treatment: 15 Gy SBRT to primary tumor, nephrectomy 4 weeks later. Serial blood draws occurred at baseline and 2 and 4 weeks post-SBRT. Clear cell pathology was present in this patient's renal cell carcinoma. This CDR3 comprises 15 residues. CDR1 is KGHSH, CDR2 LQKENI, per germline. Trimming took off 0 bases at V and 6 bases at J, with 14 bases between the two ends. This clonotype was obtained from a woman aged 45-59 years with renal cell carcinoma. Specimen: blood, collected from a patient whose treatment included radiotherapy and nephrectomy. The V gene is TRBV18, the J gene TRBJ1-1; D may be TRBD1 (6 bases). The CDR3 region is CASSPPWGGAPEAFF. Written as DNA, the CDR3 is TGTGCCAGCTCACCACCGTGGGGGGGCGCGCCTGAAGCTTTCTTT.